A selection of T cell receptor beta chains follows, all from one sample in a study of T-cell reconstitution after alpha-beta-depleted transplantation in children. TCRdb ran MiXCR on the PCR reads and lists one entry per CDR3 protein. The sample includes nearly 550,000 distinct CDR3 sequences, approximately 20% of them seen just once. Source: PBMCs from the stem cell graft donor, taken from the stem cell graft. Source of these receptors: a human donor who donated a stem cell graft to a child with acute lymphoblastic leukemia. The CDR3 runs from the conserved cysteine through the conserved F or W. The D gene is left open where the match is weak. Rows give clone size only sometimes, using once, few, many, or a class for an expanded clone.

v_call,clone_size,d_call,j_call,cdr3_aa,cdr3_nt
TRBV10-3,NA,NA,TRBJ1-5,CAISQGQGGNQPQHF,TGTGCCATCAGCCAAGGGCAGGGAGGCAATCAGCCCCAGCATTTT
TRBV9,NA,TRBD2,TRBJ2-2,CAGSAGEWSGELFF,TGTGCGGGGTCGGCGGGAGAGTGGAGCGGGGAGCTGTTTTTT
TRBV21-1,NA,NA,TRBJ2-2,CASSKTPKGTLNTGELFF,TGTGCCAGCAGCAAAACCCCGAAGGGAACCCTGAACACCGGGGAGCTGTTTTTT
TRBV27,few,TRBD1,TRBJ1-4,CASRTGQGTNEKLFF,TGTGCCAGCAGGACCGGACAGGGAACTAATGAAAAACTGTTTTTT
TRBV7-9,NA,NA,TRBJ2-7,CASSLPWTKFSYEQYF,TGTGCCAGCAGCTTGCCCTGGACGAAATTCTCCTACGAGCAGTACTTC
TRBV29-1,NA,NA,TRBJ1-2,CSVEEGKGQGVIYGYTF,TGCAGCGTTGAAGAAGGGAAGGGGCAGGGAGTTATATATGGCTACACCTTC
TRBV5-1,many,TRBD1,TRBJ2-5,CASSLAGTGETQYF,TGCGCCAGCAGCTTGGCCGGGACAGGGGAGACCCAGTACTTC
TRBV7-9,many,TRBD2,TRBJ2-1,CASSLARLAGGGNEQFF,TGTGCCAGCAGCTTAGCGCGCCTAGCGGGAGGGGGAAATGAGCAGTTCTTC
TRBV20-1,NA,NA,TRBJ2-1,CSAQHRYSYNEQFF,TGCAGTGCTCAACACCGCTACTCCTACAATGAGCAGTTCTTC
TRBV2,few,NA,TRBJ2-3,CASSDLASSTDTQYF,TGTGCCAGCAGTGACTTAGCTAGCTCCACAGATACGCAGTATTTT
TRBV2,NA,NA,TRBJ2-2,CASSEESNTGELFF,TGTGCCAGCAGTGAAGAAAGTAACACCGGGGAGCTGTTTTTT
TRBV25-1,NA,NA,TRBJ1-5,CASSEGTGGWSQPQHF,TGTGCCAGCAGTGAAGGTACGGGGGGATGGAGTCAGCCCCAGCATTTT
TRBV11-1,NA,NA,TRBJ1-5,CASNYQLTRGRNNQPQHF,TGTGCCAGCAACTATCAACTCACTCGGGGGCGAAACAATCAGCCCCAGCATTTT
TRBV18,NA,TRBD1,TRBJ2-3,CASSPRGLGDTQYF,TGTGCCAGCTCACCAAGGGGGCTTGGAGATACGCAGTATTTT
TRBV5-1,NA,TRBD2,TRBJ2-3,CASSPGLAGGGTDTQYF,TGCGCCAGCAGCCCCGGACTAGCGGGAGGAGGCACAGATACGCAGTATTTT
TRBV7-8,NA,NA,TRBJ2-4,CASLGRLSTKNIQYF,TGTGCCAGCCTCGGGCGTCTCTCAACGAAAAACATTCAGTACTTC
TRBV10-3,many,NA,TRBJ2-7,CAISESVDSYEQYF,TGTGCCATCAGTGAGTCGGTGGATTCCTACGAGCAGTACTTC
TRBV20-1,few,TRBD2,TRBJ2-1,CSASGLAGGYNEQFF,TGCAGTGCTAGCGGACTAGCGGGAGGGTACAATGAGCAGTTCTTC
TRBV6-5,NA,NA,TRBJ1-2,CASSYIGGMGGYTF,TGTGCCAGCAGTTACATCGGCGGTATGGGTGGCTACACCTTC
TRBV29-1,NA,NA,TRBJ2-7,CSVEDPKTGEYEQYF,TGCAGCGTTGAAGATCCCAAGACGGGGGAATACGAGCAGTACTTC
TRBV4-1,few,NA,TRBJ2-1,CASSQESGSPPEQFF,TGCGCCAGCAGCCAAGAGTCGGGATCACCGCCTGAGCAGTTCTTC
TRBV10-3,few,NA,TRBJ1-1,CAAGGDLNTEAFF,TGTGCCGCCGGGGGGGATCTGAACACTGAAGCTTTCTTT
TRBV20-1,NA,NA,TRBJ2-1,CSALSDGQLPDEQFF,TGCAGTGCGCTATCGGACGGCCAGTTACCGGATGAGCAGTTCTTC
TRBV24-1,few,NA,TRBJ2-1,CATSDLGGARDEQFF,TGTGCCACCAGTGATTTAGGGGGGGCGAGGGATGAGCAGTTCTTC
TRBV20-1,few,TRBD1,TRBJ1-1,CSGTGGTYTEAFF,TGCAGTGGGACAGGGGGAACTTACACTGAAGCTTTCTTT
TRBV9,few,NA,TRBJ2-7,CASSVAGDNYEQYF,TGTGCCAGCAGCGTAGCCGGGGACAACTACGAGCAGTACTTC
TRBV5-1,NA,NA,TRBJ1-2,CASSPARGRVDYGYTF,TGCGCCAGCAGCCCGGCTCGGGGGCGCGTTGATTATGGCTACACCTTC
TRBV4-1,few,TRBD2,TRBJ2-2,CASSIRTSGSITGELFF,TGCGCCAGCAGCATACGGACTAGCGGGAGTATCACCGGGGAGCTGTTTTTT
TRBV29-1,NA,NA,TRBJ1-2,CSAGEGVYGYTF,TGCAGCGCCGGAGAGGGGGTTTATGGCTACACCTTC
TRBV4-1,few,NA,TRBJ2-6,CASSQPKTNSGANVLTF,TGCGCCAGCAGCCAACCCAAGACGAACTCTGGGGCCAACGTCCTGACTTTC
TRBV27,many,TRBD1,TRBJ2-7,CASSRDSSYEQYF,TGTGCCAGCAGTCGGGACAGCTCCTACGAGCAGTACTTC
TRBV9,few,NA,TRBJ2-3,CASSVGVLGHTDTQYF,TGTGCCAGCAGCGTGGGAGTCCTCGGGCACACAGATACGCAGTATTTT
TRBV29-1,few,NA,TRBJ2-1,CSILSGNHEQFF,TGCAGTATTCTGAGTGGGAATCATGAGCAGTTCTTC
TRBV12-5,NA,NA,TRBJ2-2,CASGLVNTGELFF,TGTGCTAGTGGTTTGGTAAACACCGGGGAGCTGTTTTTT
TRBV4-1,NA,TRBD2,TRBJ2-1,CASSQEPSGRVPEQFF,TGCGCCAGCAGCCAAGAGCCCAGCGGGAGGGTCCCTGAGCAGTTCTTC
TRBV20-1,few,TRBD1,TRBJ1-5,CSATDRGTGASNQPQHF,TGCAGTGCTACCGACAGGGGGACGGGGGCAAGCAATCAGCCCCAGCATTTT
TRBV2,few,TRBD2,TRBJ2-7,CASSETSVTYEQYF,TGTGCCAGCAGTGAAACTAGCGTGACCTACGAGCAGTACTTC
TRBV27,NA,NA,TRBJ1-4,CASSLWSGLPNEKLFF,TGTGCCAGCAGTTTATGGAGTGGGTTGCCTAATGAAAAACTGTTTTTT
TRBV20-1,NA,NA,TRBJ1-3,CSASRASDGNTIYF,TGCAGTGCGAGCAGGGCGTCGGATGGAAACACCATATATTTT
TRBV10-3,NA,NA,TRBJ2-7,CAISESGGDAYEQYF,TGTGCCATCAGTGAGTCAGGGGGTGACGCCTACGAGCAGTACTTC